Listed below are T cell receptor beta chains from one sample, sequenced in a study of neurological immune-mediated disorders. TCRdb recomputed calls from the 5' RACE reads with MiXCR, one row per CDR3 protein. The table includes tens of thousands of distinct CDR3 sequences, roughly 10% detected once. Sample: PBMCs. These TCRs come from a man aged 25 to 40 in good health. Each CDR3 is given with its conserved first and last residue. The D gene is left open where the match is weak. The size field is filled for only some rows; it gives once, few, many or a size class.

clone_size j_call d_call v_call cdr3_aa cdr3_nt
once TRBJ2-7 - TRBV6-1 CASLRESSYEQYF TGTGCCAGCTTACGGGAAAGCTCCTACGAGCAGTACTTC
many TRBJ2-2 - TRBV7-2 CASSSTNTGELFF TGTGCCAGCAGCTCTACGAACACCGGGGAGCTGTTTTTT
many TRBJ1-4 TRBD1 TRBV28 CASSTSGGVDEKLFF TGTGCCAGCAGTACTTCAGGGGGGGTCGATGAAAAACTGTTTTTT
many TRBJ2-7 - TRBV5-1 CASSFGGSYEQYF TGCGCCAGCAGCTTCGGGGGATCCTACGAGCAGTACTTC
many TRBJ1-4 TRBD1 TRBV28 CASSLPTGSNEKLFF TGTGCCAGCAGTTTACCGACAGGGAGTAATGAAAAACTGTTTTTT
many TRBJ2-7 TRBD1 TRBV4-1 CASSQVRQGSYEQYF TGCGCCAGCAGCCAAGTTCGACAGGGCTCCTACGAGCAGTACTTC
many TRBJ1-1 TRBD1 TRBV7-8 CASSLDRGETEAFF TGTGCCAGCAGCTTAGACAGGGGGGAAACTGAAGCTTTCTTT
many TRBJ2-3 TRBD1 TRBV5-1 CASSDDRVDTQYF TGCGCCAGCAGCGATGACAGGGTGGATACGCAGTATTTT
many TRBJ2-5 - TRBV20-1 CSAGVNAETQYF TGCAGTGCCGGCGTAAATGCAGAGACCCAGTACTTC
- TRBJ2-3 - TRBV7-9 CDTRRGASTDTRYF TGTGACACCAGGAGGGGTGCTAGCACAGATACGCGGTATTTT
- TRBJ1-5 - TRBV30 CAWRPRASNQPQHF TGTGCCTGGAGGCCCAGGGCAAGCAATCAGCCCCAGCATTTT
few TRBJ2-3 - TRBV20-1 CSARVLPHSTDTQYF TGCAGTGCTAGAGTCCTACCACACTCCACAGATACGCAGTATTTT
few TRBJ2-7 - TRBV18 CASSQETGPYEQYF TGTGCCAGCTCACAGGAGACAGGCCCTTACGAGCAGTACTTC
many TRBJ2-3 - TRBV20-1 CSARDLGISDTQYF TGCAGTGCTAGAGATCTGGGGATCTCAGATACGCAGTATTTT
many TRBJ2-1 TRBD2 TRBV29-1 CSAKLAGDVLYNEQFF TGCAGCGCCAAACTAGCGGGAGACGTTTTGTACAATGAGCAGTTCTTC
many TRBJ2-2 - TRBV29-1 CSVEKQGGGELFF TGCAGCGTTGAAAAGCAGGGCGGCGGGGAGCTGTTTTTT
many TRBJ2-7 - TRBV20-1 CSARDGAYPGYEQYF TGCAGTGCTAGAGACGGGGCCTATCCGGGTTACGAGCAGTACTTC
- TRBJ1-1 - TRBV12-3/TRBV12-4 CASSLPPGPEAFF TGTGCCAGCAGCCTGCCACCGGGACCTGAAGCTTTCTTT
many TRBJ1-6 - TRBV3-1 CASSRTVNSPLHF TGTGCCAGCAGCCGGACAGTCAATTCACCCCTCCACTTT
many TRBJ2-2 - TRBV5-1 CASFDSFDAGELFF TGCGCCAGCTTCGACAGCTTCGACGCCGGGGAGCTGTTTTTT
few TRBJ1-6 - TRBV28 CASSPRQTSSPLHF TGTGCCAGCAGTCCACGACAGACATCCTCACCCCTCCACTTT
many TRBJ2-3 TRBD2 TRBV6-4 CASSDTSGTDTQYF TGTGCCAGCAGTGACACTAGCGGGACAGATACGCAGTATTTT
many TRBJ1-5 - TRBV6-5 CASSPYHSGNQPQHF TGTGCCAGCAGTCCGTACCACAGCGGCAATCAGCCCCAGCATTTT
many TRBJ1-1 TRBD1 TRBV9 CASSVAPKWNRGRQNTEAFF TGTGCCAGCAGCGTAGCCCCCAAGTGGAACAGGGGCCGGCAGAACACTGAAGCTTTCTTT
many TRBJ2-7 - TRBV7-7 CASSPGSGGTPYEQYF TGTGCCAGCAGCCCAGGTTCGGGCGGGACACCCTACGAGCAGTACTTC
many TRBJ2-7 - TRBV12-3/TRBV12-4 CASNAPGSSYEQYF TGTGCCAGCAACGCGCCAGGGAGCTCCTACGAGCAGTACTTC
many TRBJ2-2 - TRBV27 CASSLDSTANTGELFF TGTGCCAGCAGTTTAGACAGCACCGCGAACACCGGGGAGCTGTTTTTT
many TRBJ2-3 - TRBV12-3/TRBV12-4 CASTPGQGGDTQYF TGTGCCAGCACCCCAGGACAGGGAGGGGATACGCAGTATTTT
many TRBJ2-2 - TRBV24-1 CATSESQTTGELFF TGTGCCACCAGTGAGTCTCAGACGACCGGGGAGCTGTTTTTT
many TRBJ1-6 - TRBV20-1 CSANNPDRQNSPLHF TGCAGTGCAAATAATCCGGACAGACAAAATTCACCCCTCCACTTT
many TRBJ2-1 - TRBV3-1 CASSQQGSSYNEQFF TGTGCCAGCAGCCAACAGGGCAGCTCCTACAATGAGCAGTTCTTC
many TRBJ1-5 TRBD1 TRBV4-1 CASSQKDRGLDQPQHF TGCGCCAGCAGCCAAAAGGACAGGGGGTTGGATCAGCCCCAGCATTTT
many TRBJ2-7 TRBD1 TRBV6-6 CASRHTGGEDEQYF TGTGCCAGCCGTCATACAGGGGGCGAGGACGAGCAGTACTTC
once TRBJ1-1 - TRBV15 CVTNRKVGRNTEAFF TGTGTCACCAACAGAAAAGTGGGGAGGAACACTGAAGCTTTCTTT
many TRBJ1-6 - TRBV28 CASYSAEPPLHF TGTGCCAGTTACTCCGCCGAACCTCCCCTCCACTTT
many TRBJ1-1 - TRBV6-1 CASFRDKNTEAFF TGTGCCAGCTTCCGGGACAAGAACACTGAAGCTTTCTTT
many TRBJ1-5 - TRBV5-1 CASSPAGGAESNQPQHF TGCGCCAGCAGCCCTGCCGGGGGCGCAGAGAGCAATCAGCCCCAGCATTTT
- TRBJ2-1 - TRBV18 CASSPEETTWNEQFF TGTGCCAGCTCACCAGAGGAAACAACTTGGAATGAGCAGTTCTTC
many TRBJ2-1 - TRBV7-3 CASSLTAAGTDNEQFF TGTGCCAGCAGCTTAACGGCAGCGGGTACCGACAATGAGCAGTTCTTC
many TRBJ2-3 TRBD2 TRBV4-1 CASSQGTSGRRTDTQYF TGCGCCAGCAGCCAAGGGACTAGCGGGAGGCGGACAGATACGCAGTATTTT
many TRBJ1-3 - TRBV5-5 CASSLGERGNTIYF TGTGCCAGCAGCTTGGGGGAGCGAGGAAACACCATATATTTT